One and the same sample provided the 15 T cell receptor beta chains below, sequenced in a study of shared clonotypes between healthy human individuals. Sequencing was performed with immunoSEQ multiplex PCR; in TCRdb, only in-frame clones are kept and a portion is missing. The sample carries about 490,000 clones, roughly 85% recorded once. The material sequenced was PBMCs. The receptors shown here come from a woman aged 40 to 50 in good health. Some clones in this sample may be carry-over from other donors' samples.

The chain combines TRBV19 with TRBJ1-5, with D tentatively TRBD1 (6 bases). The CDR3 totals 13 residues. Germline CDR1 and CDR2: LNHDA and SQIVND (reference sequence). Trimming left V 9 bases short and J 1 base short, with 10 bases between. The CDR3 is CASGDTSNQPQHF. The CDR3 DNA sequence: TGTGCCAGCGGGGACACAAGCAATCAGCCCCAGCATTTT.

CDR3 in amino acids: CASSLRVAGSPWQFF. DNA for the CDR3: TGTGCCAGCAGCCTCCGGGTAGCGGGGTCTCCTTGGCAGTTCTTC. The rearrangement joins TRBV7-3 to TRBJ2-1, with TRBD2 matching over 8 bases. Trimming removed 5 bases from V and 12 bases from J; junction bases left unmatched: 15. The CDR3 runs 15 residues. The germline V gene encodes CDR1 SGHTA and CDR2 FQGTGA.

The V gene is TRBV9, the J gene TRBJ1-1, with D unresolved. The CDR3 contains 13 residues. Per the germline V gene, CDR1 is SGDLS and CDR2 is YYNGEE. V gave up 3 bases and J gave up 2 bases, with 8 bases separating them. The CDR3 spells CASSEKGNTEAFF. CDR3 bases: TGTGCCAGCAGCGAGAAGGGTAACACTGAAGCTTTCTTT.

This sequence joins TRBV18 and TRBJ1-4; no definite D call. V was trimmed by 0 bases and J by 8 bases, leaving 13 bases between them. The CDR3 sequence is 15 residues long. Germline V gene data show CDR1 as KGHSH and CDR2 as LQKENI. CDR3 DNA: TGTGCCAGCTCACCACCGGTGGCCAAACGGGAAAAACTGTTTTTT. Its protein product is CASSPPVAKREKLFF.

V usage is TRBV19 and J usage is TRBJ2-3; no clear D. The CDR3 totals 15 residues. Trimming stripped 3 bases from V and 3 bases from J, with 13 bases between. Germline V gene lookup returns CDR1 LNHDA and CDR2 SQIVND (reference sequence). The CDR3 loop reads CASSITRGGTDTQYF. DNA for the CDR3: TGTGCCAGTAGTATCACCCGTGGTGGAACAGATACGCAGTATTTT.

This clone was observed a few times. V is TRBV5-6 and J is TRBJ1-2, with a weak D call TRBD1 (6 bases). CDR1 SGHDT and CDR2 YYEEEE come from the germline V gene. V lost 3 bases and J lost 4, with 13 bases in between. The CDR3 consists of 14 residues. The CDR3 reads CASSSSGEVYGYTF. In DNA, the CDR3 is TGTGCCAGCAGCTCGTCAGGGGAGGTCTATGGCTACACCTTC.

The rearrangement uses TRBV4-1 and TRBJ2-7; a weak D match, TRBD2 (6 bases). This CDR3 has 14 residues. Germline loops: CDR1 MGHRA, CDR2 YSYEKL. V gave up 4 bases and J gave up 1 base, with 11 bases separating them. The CDR3 DNA is TGCGCCAGCAGCCGGGGGGACGGGTCCTACGAGCAGTACTTC. It is translated as CASSRGDGSYEQYF.

The V gene is TRBV6-5, the J gene TRBJ1-5, with D unclear. The CDR3 sequence is 13 residues long. V dropped 6 bases and J dropped 3 bases, with 9 bases sitting between them. The germline V gene encodes CDR1 MNHEY and CDR2 SVGAGI. For the CDR3, the DNA is TGTGCCAGCAGACGGGCCGCCAATCAGCCCCAGCATTTT. It specifies CASRRAANQPQHF.

This clone was detected only a few times. This rearrangement joins TRBV6-6 to TRBJ1-6, with D uncertain. Trimming left V 5 bases short and J 7 bases short, with 9 bases between. The CDR3 contains 13 residues. From germline, CDR1 is MNHNY and CDR2 SVGAGI (reference sequence). CDR3 DNA: TGTGCCAGCAGTGTTACTGCGAATTCACCCCTCCACTTT. Protein product: CASSVTANSPLHF.

CDR3 sequence reads: CASSLGTGDTEAFF. The CDR3 nucleotides read TGCGCCAGCAGCTTAGGGACAGGGGATACTGAAGCTTTCTTT. The J gene is TRBJ1-1, the V gene TRBV5-1; 10 bases line up with TRBD1. CDR3 size: 14 residues. V lost 2 bases and J lost 5; bases outside the gene matches: 3. Germline values: CDR1 SGHRS, CDR2 YFSETQ.

The chain has TRBV11-2 and TRBJ1-1; perhaps TRBD1 as D (5 bases). The length of the CDR3 is 13 residues. CDR1 is SGHAT and CDR2 is FQNNGV in the germline V gene. V lost 7 bases, J lost 0 bases, and 9 bases lay in between. The CDR3 loop is CASKGQLNTEAFF. The CDR3 bases are TGTGCCAGCAAGGGGCAGTTGAACACTGAAGCTTTCTTT.

V and J are TRBV7-6 and TRBJ2-2; possibly TRBD2 for D (7 bases). The V end lost 6 bases, the J end lost 3 bases, and 14 bases lay between the germline ends. The CDR3 covers 15 residues. CDR1 and CDR2 from the germline V gene are SGHVS and FNYEAQ. CDR3 in amino acids: CASRLGGLDTGELFF. Here the CDR3 DNA reads TGTGCCAGCAGACTCGGGGGGCTTGACACCGGGGAGCTGTTTTTT.

V gene TRBV4-1 combines with J gene TRBJ2-3; possible D gene TRBD2, 6 bases. Germline CDR1 reads MGHRA; CDR2 reads YSYEKL. V was trimmed by 4 bases and J by 3 bases, leaving 14 bases between them. The CDR3 spans 15 residues. In DNA form, the CDR3 reads TGCGCCAGCAGCCCGATCGGACTAACTACAGATACGCAGTATTTT. Its protein is CASSPIGLTTDTQYF.

CDR3 coding DNA: TGTGCCAGCAGTTACTACAGGGACAGCCAGGAAGCTTTCTTT. Its protein product is CASSYYRDSQEAFF. The chain employs TRBV6-5 and TRBJ1-1, with 7 bases matching TRBD1. V lost 1 base and J lost 8; bases outside the gene matches: 7. There are 14 residues in the CDR3. Germline assignment: CDR1 MNHEY and CDR2 SVGAGI.

V gene TRBV29-1 combines with J gene TRBJ2-1; possibly TRBD1 for D (6 bases). This CDR3 is 13 amino acids long. The germline V gene has CDR1 SQVTM and CDR2 ANQGSEA. V lost 2 bases, J lost 10 bases, and 15 bases lay in between. The CDR3: CSVEIQGHTEQFF. CDR3 nucleotides: TGCAGCGTTGAAATACAGGGACATACGGAGCAGTTCTTC.